This T cell receptor beta chain originates from a study of blood T cell repertoires in COVID-19. As for the study in general: The analysed material was cDNA or gDNA that came from T cells, B-cell-depleted T cells, or PBMCs.

CDR3 size: 11 residues. Trimming took 6 bases from V and 14 from J, leaving 11 bases between them. Study processing details: Estimation of nucleated cell counts relied on the amplification of reference gene primers. Profiling relied on immunoSEQ multiplex PCR, and the TCRdb table lists in-frame clones only, not all of them. Clone size and the V and J calls come from that table; the DNA yielded D and trimming. The repertoire consists of about 180,000 clones, with about 80% occurring once and the leading ten covering under 15%. Specimen: PBMCs or T cells enriched from blood (not recorded which). The sequence was collected from a man between 60 and 75 years old who had been exposed to COVID-19. This rearrangement joins TRBV12-3 or TRBV12-4 to TRBJ1-6; D gene uncertain. CDR3 region: CASSMTTALHF. DNA for the CDR3: TGTGCCAGCAGCATGACTACGGCCCTCCACTTT.